These 24 T cell receptor beta chains originate from one sample sequenced in a study of cytomegalovirus exposure and HLA in healthy donors. Sequencing used immunoSEQ multiplex PCR; TCRdb keeps in-frame clones, though not all of them. The table lists 100,000 or so clones, more than 85% of them singletons. Sequencing was performed on PBMCs. These receptors came from a man in his late teens or twenties in good health and CMV-seropositive.

This chain uses TRBV7-3 with TRBJ2-2; 8 bases are shared with TRBD1. The CDR3 consists of 16 residues. V shed 2 bases, J shed 5 bases, and the junction held 7 bases outside the gene matches. CDR1 SGHTA and CDR2 FQGTGA come from the germline V gene. CDR3 coding DNA: TGTGCCAGCAGCTTATTAGGACAGGGTTCGACCGGGGAGCTGTTTTTT. It codes for CASSLLGQGSTGELFF.

The V call is TRBV7-2, the J call TRBJ2-1, with TRBD2 as a possible D gene (5 bases). The V gene lost 3 bases and the J gene lost 4 bases, with 13 bases spanning the gap. The CDR3 totals 15 residues. Looked up from germline, CDR1 is SGHTA and CDR2 is FQGNSA. The CDR3 protein is CASSLDSVKYNEQFF. The CDR3 bases are TGTGCCAGCAGCTTGGACTCCGTCAAATACAATGAGCAGTTCTTC.

This clone was seen a single time. The V call is TRBV6-5, the J call TRBJ2-7; D perhaps matches TRBD1 (6 bases). This CDR3 has 15 amino acids. Germline V gene data show CDR1 as MNHEY and CDR2 as SVGAGI. V lost 0 bases and J 6 bases, leaving 15 bases between the germline ends. The CDR3 coding sequence is TGTGCCAGCAGTTACTCGTACAGGGTTTTAGGCGAGCAGTACTTC. Amino acid sequence: CASSYSYRVLGEQYF.

The rearrangement joins TRBV28 to TRBJ2-3; D is uncertain. V was cut by 5 bases and J by 4 bases, with 7 bases left in between. The CDR3 is 12 amino acids. Germline V gene data show CDR1 as MDHEN and CDR2 as SYDVKM. CDR3 bases: TGTGCCAGCAGTCCAGACTCAGATACGCAGTATTTT. Its translation is CASSPDSDTQYF.

The chain employs TRBV19 and TRBJ2-7, with 10 bases matching TRBD1. Per the germline V gene, CDR1 is LNHDA and CDR2 is SQIVND (reference sequence). The CDR3 consists of 15 residues. J gave up 2 bases and V 5 bases, and 6 bases lay outside the gene matches. This CDR3 reads CASSPGQGLTYEQYF. CDR3 nucleotides: TGTGCCAGTAGTCCGGGACAGGGGCTCACCTACGAGCAGTACTTC.

The rearrangement uses TRBV5-1 and TRBJ2-3; tentatively, D is TRBD1 (5 bases). CDR3 size: 15 residues. The germline V gene encodes CDR1 SGHRS and CDR2 YFSETQ. The V end was cut by 1 base, the J end by 2 bases, with 11 bases between. The CDR3, as DNA: TGCGCCAGCAGCTTGAATCCGGACAACACAGATACGCAGTATTTT. It codes for CASSLNPDNTDTQYF.

This clone was seen a few times. V and J are TRBV28 and TRBJ2-7, with 10 bases that match TRBD2. Germline-derived CDR1 and CDR2 are MDHEN and SYDVKM. With 4 bases clipped from V and 4 bases from J, the junction kept 10 bases outside the gene matches. The CDR3 is 16 residues long. The CDR3 loop reads CASSWVGASGSYEQYF. CDR3 bases: TGTGCCAGCAGTTGGGTGGGGGCTAGCGGGAGTTACGAGCAGTACTTC.

The rearrangement joins TRBV4-1 to TRBJ1-4; D unresolved. Germline V lookup: CDR1 MGHRA, CDR2 YSYEKL. This CDR3 is 15 amino acids long. V shed 4 bases and J shed 5 bases, with 14 bases lying between them. CDR3: CASSPIASQNEKLFF. CDR3 nucleotide sequence: TGCGCCAGCAGCCCCATAGCCAGTCAAAATGAAAAACTGTTTTTT.

V and J are TRBV5-6 and TRBJ1-2; D call uncertain. This CDR3 is built from 16 residues. V lost 0 bases to trimming and J lost 0 bases, with 12 bases between them. Germline lookup yields CDR1 SGHDT and CDR2 YYEEEE. This chain's CDR3 is CASSLALVGANYGYTF. The CDR3 DNA sequence: TGTGCCAGCAGCTTGGCCCTAGTAGGTGCTAACTATGGCTACACCTTC.

V usage is TRBV14 and J usage is TRBJ2-2, with 10 bases lining up with TRBD1. Germline trimming cut 4 bases from V and 4 bases from J; bases unmatched to any gene: 6. From germline, CDR1 is SGHDN and CDR2 FVKESK. This CDR3 comprises 16 residues. This CDR3 is CASSLRTGGSTGELFF. The DNA of the CDR3 is TGTGCCAGCAGCCTAAGGACAGGGGGGAGCACCGGGGAGCTGTTTTTT.

This clone appeared a few times. The chain links TRBV7-8 to TRBJ2-1; TRBD1 matches at 7 bases. The CDR3 has 13 residues. Germline V gene data show CDR1 as SGHVS and CDR2 as FQNEAQ. V was clipped by 3 bases and J by 8 bases; unmatched bases: 4. The CDR3 loop reads CASSFDRDDEQFF. CDR3 in DNA: TGTGCCAGCAGCTTTGACAGGGACGATGAGCAGTTCTTC.

This chain connects TRBV4-2 to TRBJ1-1, with D perhaps TRBD1 (5 bases). Germline-derived CDR1 and CDR2 are LGHNA and YNFKEQ. The CDR3 sequence is 17 residues long. Trimming stripped 1 base from V and 5 bases from J, with 20 bases between. DNA for the CDR3: TGTGCCAGCAGCCAAGGTGTGGGGGGAAGTTCAGCGACTGAAGCTTTCTTT. This translates into CASSQGVGGSSATEAFF.

The count of this clone is one. The chain joins TRBV13 to TRBJ2-5, with TRBD1 identical over 7 bases. The CDR3 consists of 15 residues. V shed 2 bases, J shed 4 bases, and the junction held 7 bases outside the gene matches. Germline CDR1 and CDR2: PRHDT and FYEKMQ (reference sequence). CDR3 DNA sequence: TGTGCCAGCAGCTTAACGACAGGGATCGGAGAGACCCAGTACTTC. Amino acids: CASSLTTGIGETQYF. Full variable domain (missing parts from reference TRBV13 and TRBJ2-5): AAGVIQSPRHLIKEKRETATLKCYPIPRHDTVYWYQQGPGQDPQFLISFYEKMQSDKGSIPDRFSAQQFSDYHSELNMSSLELGDSALYFCASSLTTGIGETQYFGPGTRLLVL.

This chain connects TRBV18 to TRBJ1-4; TRBD1 might be the D (5 bases). The germline V gene encodes CDR1 KGHSH and CDR2 LQKENI. V lost 6 bases and J 6 bases, leaving 14 bases between the germline ends. The CDR3 covers 14 residues. The CDR3 DNA reads TGTGCCAGCTCCTACGGACATACGGATGAAAAACTGTTTTTT. Translated: CASSYGHTDEKLFF.

The V call is TRBV5-1, the J call TRBJ1-3; 9 positions match TRBD1. Germline V CDR1 and CDR2: SGHRS, YFSETQ. CDR3 length equals 15 residues. The V segment lost 5 bases and the J segment 2 bases; nucleotides outside the gene matches: 5. The CDR3 sequence: CASRTGTGTGNTIYF. The CDR3, as DNA: TGCGCCAGCAGAACCGGGACAGGGACTGGAAACACCATATATTTT.

The chain links TRBV10-3 to TRBJ1-5, with D possibly being TRBD1 (5 bases). Deletions cut 3 bases from V and 9 bases from J, with 9 bases between. This CDR3 is built from 12 residues. Germline CDR1 is ENHRY and CDR2 is SYGVKD. For the CDR3, the DNA is TGTGCCATCAGTGACAGGGAACCGCCCCAGCATTTT. This gives the protein CAISDREPPQHF.

This clone was picked up one time. The chain couples TRBV7-7 to TRBJ2-2; 8 bases map to TRBD1. The germline V gene has CDR1 SSHAT and CDR2 FNYEAQ (reference sequence). The CDR3 has 16 amino acids. Trimming took 2 bases from V and 4 from J; bases not matched to a gene: 6. In nucleotides, the CDR3 is TGTGCCAGCAGCTTACGGACAGGGATGGTCACCGGGGAGCTGTTTTTT. It translates to CASSLRTGMVTGELFF.

V usage is TRBV7-2 and J usage is TRBJ1-1; D remains unclear. The CDR3 consists of 12 residues. CDR1 and CDR2 (germline): SGHTA, FQGNSA. The ends were cut back, 5 bases at V and 5 bases at J, with 9 bases in the middle. This CDR3 is CASSEAGTEAFF. CDR3 in DNA: TGTGCCAGCAGCGAAGCCGGGACTGAAGCTTTCTTT.

V usage is TRBV4-3 and J usage is TRBJ2-1, with 8 nucleotides matching TRBD2. CDR3 length equals 19 residues. With 1 base clipped from V and 3 bases from J, the junction kept 14 bases outside the gene matches. CDR1 LGHNA and CDR2 YSLEER come from the germline V gene. The CDR3 is CASSQVFPRGSGIYNEQFF. The CDR3 coding sequence is TGCGCCAGCAGCCAAGTCTTCCCACGGGGTAGCGGGATCTACAATGAGCAGTTCTTC.

The table lists this clone with a few counts. J is TRBJ1-1 and V is TRBV21-1. TRBV21-1 is marked as a pseudogene. This CDR3 has 17 residues. As DNA, the CDR3 is TGTGCCACCTCCACCAATCACCTGGAGATTATGAACACTGAAGCTTTCTTT. It specifies CATSTNHLEIMNTEAFF.

The V call is TRBV5-6, the J call TRBJ1-1; a weak D match, TRBD1 (6 bases). The V end was cut by 0 bases, the J end by 3 bases, with 12 bases between. The CDR3 is 15 residues long. The germline CDR1 and CDR2 sequences are SGHDT and YYEEEE. The CDR3, as DNA: TGTGCCAGCAGCTTGGGAGGACAGCACTACACTGAAGCTTTCTTT. This codes for CASSLGGQHYTEAFF.

The chain is built from TRBV7-8 and TRBJ2-7; TRBD1 aligns across 8 bases. Trimming removed 0 bases from V and 2 bases from J; junction bases left unmatched: 12. The CDR3 is 18 residues long. Germline CDR1 SGHVS, CDR2 FQNEAQ. This CDR3 is CASSLARDRRSFPYEQYF. The CDR3 coding sequence is TGTGCCAGCAGCTTAGCAAGGGACAGGCGTTCGTTTCCCTACGAGCAGTACTTC.

This sequence joins TRBV9 and TRBJ2-5, with 7 positions matching TRBD2. The germline CDR1 and CDR2 sequences are SGDLS and YYNGEE. The CDR3 totals 14 residues. The V segment lost 0 bases and the J segment 2 bases; nucleotides outside the gene matches: 1. CDR3 sequence reads: CASSVAGGQETQYF. DNA of the CDR3: TGTGCCAGCAGCGTAGCGGGGGGACAAGAGACCCAGTACTTC.

The V and J genes are TRBV6-6 and TRBJ1-1; TRBD1 matches 9 bases. From germline, CDR1 is MNHNY and CDR2 SVGAGI (reference sequence). The CDR3 loop spans 15 amino acids. The V gene end was trimmed by 5 bases and the J gene end by 3 bases; junction bases not matched to a gene: 7. CDR3 loop: CASSAKQGAHTEAFF. DNA for the CDR3: TGTGCCAGCAGTGCAAAACAGGGGGCTCACACTGAAGCTTTCTTT.